These T cell receptor beta chains were read from a single sample in a study of blood T cells in healthy people across ages. TCRdb re-derived calls from the 5' RACE reads in MiXCR, one entry per CDR3 protein. Among roughly 1,800,000 distinct CDR3 sequences, about 50% were seen once, and the ten largest hold approximately 2%. The sequenced sample was blood. The receptor set was obtained from a woman in her thirties or forties in good health. The CDR3 runs from the conserved cysteine through the conserved F or W. A D gene is named only where the DNA matches it firmly. The size entry is marked missing in some rows and otherwise reads once, few, many or a size class.

CDR3aa: CASSHGQGDEQYF
CDR3nt: TGTGCCAGCAGCCATGGACAGGGTGACGAGCAGTACTTC
j_gene: TRBJ2-7
abundance: few
d_gene: TRBD1
v_gene: TRBV7-9

CDR3aa: CASNPTLSGANVLTF
CDR3nt: TGTGCCAGCAACCCCACACTCTCTGGGGCCAACGTCCTGACTTTC
j_gene: TRBJ2-6
abundance: NA
d_gene: NA
v_gene: TRBV6-2/TRBV6-3

CDR3aa: CASSQGPRALEQFF
CDR3nt: TGTGCCAGCAGCCAAGGACCTAGGGCGCTTGAGCAGTTCTTC
j_gene: TRBJ2-1
abundance: NA
d_gene: NA
v_gene: TRBV3-1

CDR3aa: CASSPYRDRVSTGELFF
CDR3nt: TGTGCCAGCAGTCCTTACCGGGACAGGGTCAGCACCGGGGAGCTGTTTTTT
j_gene: TRBJ2-2
abundance: NA
d_gene: TRBD1
v_gene: TRBV5-6

CDR3aa: CASSQVGDSKNIQYF
CDR3nt: TGTGCCAGCAGCCAAGTAGGGGACAGTAAAAACATTCAGTACTTC
j_gene: TRBJ2-4
abundance: NA
d_gene: TRBD1
v_gene: TRBV3-1

CDR3aa: CASSLLAGFQETQYF
CDR3nt: TGTGCCAGCAGCTTATTAGCGGGGTTCCAAGAGACCCAGTACTTC
j_gene: TRBJ2-5
abundance: few
d_gene: TRBD2
v_gene: TRBV7-3

CDR3aa: CASSRGLAGAINEQYF
CDR3nt: TGTGCCAGCAGCCGGGGACTAGCGGGGGCTATCAATGAGCAGTACTTC
j_gene: TRBJ2-7
abundance: few
d_gene: TRBD2
v_gene: TRBV7-8

CDR3aa: CASSDALRSDTQYF
CDR3nt: TGTGCCAGCAGTGACGCTCTTCGAAGTGATACGCAGTATTTT
j_gene: TRBJ2-3
abundance: few
d_gene: NA
v_gene: TRBV2

CDR3aa: CAISQTDSYEQYF
CDR3nt: TGTGCCATCAGCCAGACAGACTCCTACGAGCAGTACTTC
j_gene: TRBJ2-7
abundance: NA
d_gene: NA
v_gene: TRBV10-3

CDR3aa: CASSMLVNTEAFF
CDR3nt: TGTGCCAGCAGTATGCTCGTGAACACTGAAGCTTTCTTT
j_gene: TRBJ1-1
abundance: NA
d_gene: NA
v_gene: TRBV12-3/TRBV12-4

CDR3aa: CASSDGVIFYEQYF
CDR3nt: TGTGCCAGCAGTGACGGGGTAATTTTCTACGAGCAGTACTTC
j_gene: TRBJ2-7
abundance: NA
d_gene: NA
v_gene: TRBV25-1

CDR3aa: CSAPGLNTYEQYF
CDR3nt: TGCAGTGCTCCGGGACTCAACACCTACGAGCAGTACTTC
j_gene: TRBJ2-7
abundance: NA
d_gene: NA
v_gene: TRBV20-1

CDR3aa: CASSLTSGGAGEQFF
CDR3nt: TGTGCCAGCAGCTTGACTAGCGGGGGGGCCGGTGAGCAGTTCTTC
j_gene: TRBJ2-1
abundance: many
d_gene: TRBD2
v_gene: TRBV5-1

CDR3aa: CASNPGLAPNNEQFF
CDR3nt: TGTGCCAGCAACCCGGGACTAGCGCCGAACAATGAGCAGTTCTTC
j_gene: TRBJ2-1
abundance: NA
d_gene: TRBD2
v_gene: TRBV12-3/TRBV12-4

CDR3aa: CAIGGTGSGEAFF
CDR3nt: TGTGCCATCGGGGGGACAGGGAGTGGTGAAGCTTTCTTT
j_gene: TRBJ1-1
abundance: few
d_gene: TRBD1
v_gene: TRBV10-3

CDR3aa: CASSLTSINEQYF
CDR3nt: TGTGCCAGCAGTTTAACTTCTATCAACGAGCAGTACTTC
j_gene: TRBJ2-7
abundance: few
d_gene: NA
v_gene: TRBV12-3/TRBV12-4

CDR3aa: CSASRDSGTQETQYF
CDR3nt: TGCAGTGCTAGTAGGGATAGCGGGACCCAAGAGACCCAGTACTTC
j_gene: TRBJ2-5
abundance: many
d_gene: TRBD2
v_gene: TRBV20-1

CDR3aa: CASSQDSLPLSVHTQYF
CDR3nt: TGCGCCAGCAGCCAAGATAGTCTCCCCCTTTCTGTGCATACGCAGTATTTT
j_gene: TRBJ2-3
abundance: NA
d_gene: NA
v_gene: TRBV4-3

CDR3aa: CASSQDLGRGGVDEQFF
CDR3nt: TGCGCCAGCAGCCAAGATCTTGGGCGGGGGGGGGTGGATGAGCAGTTCTTC
j_gene: TRBJ2-1
abundance: few
d_gene: TRBD2
v_gene: TRBV4-1

CDR3aa: CASSRSGKYTDTQYF
CDR3nt: TGTGCCAGCAGCCGGAGCGGAAAATACACAGATACGCAGTATTTT
j_gene: TRBJ2-3
abundance: NA
d_gene: NA
v_gene: TRBV7-2

CDR3aa: CASSTATGATNQPQHF
CDR3nt: TGTGCCAGCAGTACAGCTACAGGGGCGACAAATCAGCCCCAGCATTTT
j_gene: TRBJ1-5
abundance: NA
d_gene: TRBD1
v_gene: TRBV12-3/TRBV12-4

CDR3aa: CASSNLVGFSYEQYF
CDR3nt: TGTGCCAGCAGTAACTTAGTGGGGTTCTCCTACGAGCAGTACTTC
j_gene: TRBJ2-7
abundance: NA
d_gene: NA
v_gene: TRBV6-2/TRBV6-3

CDR3aa: CSVEEGTLYGYTF
CDR3nt: TGCAGCGTTGAGGAGGGTACCCTCTATGGCTACACCTTC
j_gene: TRBJ1-2
abundance: NA
d_gene: NA
v_gene: TRBV29-1

CDR3aa: CASGFGTTTDTQYF
CDR3nt: TGTGCCAGCGGCTTCGGGACTACCACAGATACGCAGTATTTT
j_gene: TRBJ2-3
abundance: NA
d_gene: TRBD2
v_gene: TRBV9

CDR3aa: CASSKGQSGTEAFF
CDR3nt: TGTGCCAGCAGCAAGGGACAGAGCGGCACTGAAGCTTTCTTT
j_gene: TRBJ1-1
abundance: NA
d_gene: TRBD1
v_gene: TRBV12-3/TRBV12-4

CDR3aa: CAISRAGNYEQYF
CDR3nt: TGTGCCATCAGTAGGGCCGGTAACTACGAGCAGTACTTC
j_gene: TRBJ2-7
abundance: NA
d_gene: NA
v_gene: TRBV10-3

CDR3aa: CASSLTGQGDGYTF
CDR3nt: TGTGCCAGCAGCTTAACGGGACAGGGTGATGGCTACACCTTC
j_gene: TRBJ1-2
abundance: NA
d_gene: TRBD1
v_gene: TRBV7-3

CDR3aa: CASYSGGSGSYEQYF
CDR3nt: TGTGCCAGCTATAGCGGGGGATCCGGGTCCTACGAGCAGTACTTC
j_gene: TRBJ2-7
abundance: once
d_gene: TRBD2
v_gene: TRBV6-2/TRBV6-3

CDR3aa: CASGRRTGASHYGYTF
CDR3nt: TGTGCCAGCGGCCGGAGGACAGGCGCTTCACATTATGGCTACACCTTC
j_gene: TRBJ1-2
abundance: NA
d_gene: TRBD1
v_gene: TRBV7-2

CDR3aa: CASSSSLASYNEQFF
CDR3nt: TGTGCCAGCAGTTCGTCACTAGCTTCCTACAATGAGCAGTTCTTC
j_gene: TRBJ2-1
abundance: few
d_gene: NA
v_gene: TRBV27

CDR3aa: CASSVVTTGSETQYF
CDR3nt: TGTGCCAGCAGCGTAGTGACAACCGGGTCGGAGACCCAGTACTTC
j_gene: TRBJ2-5
abundance: NA
d_gene: NA
v_gene: TRBV9

CDR3aa: CASSLGSSGGLAGELFF
CDR3nt: TGTGCCAGCAGCTTGGGTTCGTCGGGGGGCCTGGCCGGGGAGCTGTTTTTT
j_gene: TRBJ2-2
abundance: NA
d_gene: NA
v_gene: TRBV7-9

CDR3aa: CASSFVPGISYGYTF
CDR3nt: TGTGCCAGCAGTTTTGTCCCAGGGATTTCCTATGGCTACACCTTC
j_gene: TRBJ1-2
abundance: NA
d_gene: NA
v_gene: TRBV27

CDR3aa: CASSLLQVRRDTQYF
CDR3nt: TGTGCCAGCAGCTTATTGCAGGTCCGAAGAGATACGCAGTATTTT
j_gene: TRBJ2-3
abundance: many
d_gene: NA
v_gene: TRBV11-2

CDR3aa: CASRGRGWGDQPQHF
CDR3nt: TGTGCCAGCAGGGGCAGGGGGTGGGGGGATCAGCCCCAGCATTTT
j_gene: TRBJ1-5
abundance: NA
d_gene: TRBD1
v_gene: TRBV6-5

CDR3aa: CASSKTSGVAPDTQYF
CDR3nt: TGTGCCAGCAGTAAAACTAGCGGGGTGGCCCCAGATACGCAGTATTTT
j_gene: TRBJ2-3
abundance: NA
d_gene: TRBD2
v_gene: TRBV6-5

CDR3aa: CASSVGQEGLGYGYTF
CDR3nt: TGTGCCAGCAGCGTAGGACAGGAGGGCCTTGGGTATGGCTACACCTTC
j_gene: TRBJ1-2
abundance: NA
d_gene: NA
v_gene: TRBV9

CDR3aa: CSARDLAGGAKNIQYF
CDR3nt: TGCAGTGCTAGAGATCTGGCAGGGGGAGCCAAAAACATTCAGTACTTC
j_gene: TRBJ2-4
abundance: NA
d_gene: TRBD1
v_gene: TRBV20-1

CDR3aa: CASGDASGGKLNEQFF
CDR3nt: TGTGCCAGCGGGGATGCGTCGGGGGGGAAGTTAAATGAGCAGTTCTTC
j_gene: TRBJ2-1
abundance: NA
d_gene: TRBD2
v_gene: TRBV6-6

CDR3aa: CASSHVPGQTRVGYTF
CDR3nt: TGTGCCAGCAGCCACGTCCCGGGACAGACAAGGGTTGGCTACACCTTC
j_gene: TRBJ1-2
abundance: NA
d_gene: TRBD1
v_gene: TRBV3-1

CDR3aa: CASGGRLAGGEQFF
CDR3nt: TGTGCCAGCGGGGGAAGACTAGCGGGGGGTGAGCAGTTCTTC
j_gene: TRBJ2-1
abundance: NA
d_gene: TRBD2
v_gene: TRBV6-1

CDR3aa: CSVRDGPNEKLFF
CDR3nt: TGCAGCGTCCGGGACGGACCCAATGAAAAACTGTTTTTT
j_gene: TRBJ1-4
abundance: few
d_gene: NA
v_gene: TRBV29-1

CDR3aa: CASSPLGLAGGQETQYF
CDR3nt: TGTGCCAGTAGTCCCCTAGGGCTAGCGGGGGGGCAAGAGACCCAGTACTTC
j_gene: TRBJ2-5
abundance: once
d_gene: TRBD2
v_gene: TRBV28

CDR3aa: CASSQDARGQVDEQFF
CDR3nt: TGCGCCAGCAGCCAAGATGCTCGGGGACAAGTGGATGAGCAGTTCTTC
j_gene: TRBJ2-1
abundance: few
d_gene: NA
v_gene: TRBV4-3

CDR3aa: CATSDSGKSNQPQHF
CDR3nt: TGTGCCACCAGTGATTCGGGTAAAAGCAATCAGCCCCAGCATTTT
j_gene: TRBJ1-5
abundance: NA
d_gene: NA
v_gene: TRBV24-1